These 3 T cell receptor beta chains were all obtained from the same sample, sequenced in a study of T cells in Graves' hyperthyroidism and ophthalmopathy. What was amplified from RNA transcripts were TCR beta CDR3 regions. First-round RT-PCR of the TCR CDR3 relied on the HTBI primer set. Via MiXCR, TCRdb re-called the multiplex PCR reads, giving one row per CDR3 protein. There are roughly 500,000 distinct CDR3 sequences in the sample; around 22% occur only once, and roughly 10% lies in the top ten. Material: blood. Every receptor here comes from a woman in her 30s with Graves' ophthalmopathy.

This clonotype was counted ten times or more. The CDR3 protein is CATASREGTDGYTF. CDR3 coding DNA: TGTGCCACCGCCTCGCGGGAGGGGACGGATGGCTACACCTTC. The chain couples TRBV6-5 to TRBJ1-2; TRBD1 is a possible D gene (5 bases). The germline CDR1 and CDR2 sequences are MNHEY and SVGAGI. The CDR3 runs to 14 residues. The V end was cut by 10 bases, the J end by 6 bases, with 21 bases between.

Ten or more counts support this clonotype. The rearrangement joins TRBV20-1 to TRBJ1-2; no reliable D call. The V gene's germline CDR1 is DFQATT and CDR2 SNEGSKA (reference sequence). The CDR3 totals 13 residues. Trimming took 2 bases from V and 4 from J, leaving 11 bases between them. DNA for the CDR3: TGCAGTGCTAGATCGCTGACACCCTATGGCTACACCTTC. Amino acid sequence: CSARSLTPYGYTF.

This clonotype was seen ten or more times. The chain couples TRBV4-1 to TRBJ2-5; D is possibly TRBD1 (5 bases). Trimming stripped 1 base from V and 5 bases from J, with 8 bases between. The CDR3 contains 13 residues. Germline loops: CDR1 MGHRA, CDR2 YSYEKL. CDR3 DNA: TGCGCCAGCAGCCAAGCAGGGTTTGAGACCCAGTACTTC. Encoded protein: CASSQAGFETQYF.